The rows below give T cell receptor beta chains drawn from one sample of a study of radiotherapy plus CTLA-4 blockade in lung cancer. The table came from immunoSEQ multiplex PCR; TCRdb's copy has only in-frame clones and leaves some out. The sample records tens of thousands of clones, approximately 84% being singletons. The sequenced sample was peripheral blood, obtained from a patient treated with radiotherapy plus ipilimumab. These receptors all stem from a human donor with non-small cell lung cancer who had a partial response to radiotherapy plus ipilimumab. The CDR3 runs from the conserved cysteine through the conserved F or W. Fields, in order: D gene, J gene, V gene, clone size, CDR3 protein, CDR3 DNA. The D gene is left open where the match is weak. Clone size appears in some rows only: once, few, many, or a class for an expanded clone.

D gene: TRBD1; J gene: TRBJ1-2; V gene: TRBV5-4; clone size: -; CDR3 protein: CASSLGQGDIGYTF; CDR3 DNA: TGTGCCAGCAGTTTGGGACAGGGGGATATAGGCTACACCTTC
D gene: TRBD1; J gene: TRBJ2-1; V gene: TRBV7-9; clone size: -; CDR3 protein: CASSQTVGQGARSEQFF; CDR3 DNA: TGTGCCAGCAGCCAGACGGTTGGACAGGGGGCGCGAAGTGAGCAGTTCTTC
D gene: TRBD2; J gene: TRBJ2-1; V gene: TRBV7-2; clone size: once; CDR3 protein: CASSLTSDEQFF; CDR3 DNA: TGTGCCAGCAGCTTGACTAGCGATGAGCAGTTCTTC
D gene: TRBD2; J gene: TRBJ2-5; V gene: TRBV11-3; clone size: -; CDR3 protein: CASSTGGSGRKETQYF; CDR3 DNA: TGTGCCAGCAGCACGGGGGGTAGTGGCAGAAAAGAGACCCAGTACTTC
D gene: -; J gene: TRBJ1-2; V gene: TRBV15; clone size: -; CDR3 protein: CATSRDLGGNYGYTF; CDR3 DNA: TGTGCCACCAGCAGAGATCTGGGGGGTAACTATGGCTACACCTTC
D gene: -; J gene: TRBJ2-1; V gene: TRBV4-3; clone size: -; CDR3 protein: CASSQVGTAHEQFF; CDR3 DNA: TGCGCCAGCAGCCAAGTGGGCACGGCCCATGAGCAGTTCTTC
D gene: TRBD2; J gene: TRBJ2-1; V gene: TRBV7-2; clone size: -; CDR3 protein: CASIEAGSYNEQFF; CDR3 DNA: TGTGCCAGCATCGAAGCGGGGTCCTACAATGAGCAGTTCTTC
D gene: -; J gene: TRBJ2-1; V gene: TRBV18; clone size: -; CDR3 protein: CASSRPPQSQFF; CDR3 DNA: TGTGCCAGCTCACGGCCCCCCCAGTCGCAGTTCTTC
D gene: -; J gene: TRBJ2-3; V gene: TRBV4-1; clone size: few; CDR3 protein: CASSQEVYSTDTQYF; CDR3 DNA: TGCGCCAGCAGCCAAGAAGTCTACAGCACAGATACGCAGTATTTT
D gene: TRBD1; J gene: TRBJ1-1; V gene: TRBV4-2; clone size: once; CDR3 protein: CASSQGDSEMNTEAFF; CDR3 DNA: TGTGCCAGCAGCCAAGGGGACAGCGAAATGAACACTGAAGCTTTCTTT
D gene: TRBD2; J gene: TRBJ2-3; V gene: TRBV7-2; clone size: -; CDR3 protein: CASSLGGLAGRADTQYF; CDR3 DNA: TGTGCCAGCAGTCTTGGTGGACTAGCGGGAAGAGCAGATACGCAGTATTTT
D gene: TRBD1; J gene: TRBJ1-2; V gene: TRBV5-4; clone size: -; CDR3 protein: CASSERTGAGGYTF; CDR3 DNA: TGTGCCAGCAGCGAACGGACAGGGGCGGGAGGCTACACCTTC
D gene: TRBD2; J gene: TRBJ2-1; V gene: TRBV5-1; clone size: -; CDR3 protein: CASSIGTSGSGYEQFF; CDR3 DNA: TGCGCCAGCAGCATAGGGACTAGCGGGAGTGGATATGAGCAGTTCTTC
D gene: TRBD1; J gene: TRBJ1-4; V gene: TRBV28; clone size: -; CDR3 protein: CASSRTGGREKLFF; CDR3 DNA: TGTGCCAGCAGCCGGACAGGGGGTCGGGAAAAACTGTTTTTT
D gene: -; J gene: TRBJ2-3; V gene: TRBV7-2; clone size: once; CDR3 protein: CASSSGIGGARSDTQYF; CDR3 DNA: TGTGCCAGCAGCTCCGGAATAGGAGGGGCTCGTTCAGATACGCAGTATTTT
D gene: TRBD2; J gene: TRBJ2-7; V gene: TRBV5-6; clone size: -; CDR3 protein: CASTVLAGSYEQYF; CDR3 DNA: TGTGCCAGCACCGTTCTAGCGGGTTCCTACGAGCAGTACTTC